The source of this T cell receptor beta chain is a study of T cell responses to AZD1222 COVID-19 vaccine (dated by TCRdb to the early 2020s). Broadly, across the study: A total of 230 to 250 trial participants underwent TCR sequencing, of whom more than 200 had received two doses of AZD1222 and about 25 had received two doses of the MenACWY control vaccine. Trial participants were enrolled by age into subgroups of 18-55, 56-69 and 70-plus years, and around 150, 28 and 57 TCR-sequenced participants, respectively, were included in these subgroups. The full study reports these points: The whole spike protein was spanned by vaccine-associated CD4 TCRs, and dominant responses were seen in regions 160-218 and 743-854. A significant rise in spike-specific TCR breadth and depth was observed after two AZD1222 doses relative to day 0 and relative to MenACWY recipients. Participants were mostly white British, with more females than males. The authors suggested clonal diversity may have been underestimated. Epitopes outside the regions mutated in the B.1.351 and B.1.1.7 variants were reportedly recognized by nearly half of the unique spike-specific TCRs. Conclusions about previously exposed vaccinees are limited because only 6 or 7 AZD1222 recipients were SARS-CoV-2 seropositive at baseline. The 56-69-year group was small, and its depth increase did not reach significance, likely because of low power. Because no day 14 peak-response samples were available, repertoires were characterized only after the peak T cell response.

The CDR3 regions of human TCRbeta chains were subjected to immunosequencing. Processing in the source paper ran as follows. Repertoire TCRs were checked for matches against a reference library of SARS-CoV-2-specific TCRs that had been generated using the MIRA antigen-specificity platform. Breadth meant the fraction of unique TCRs that were SARS-CoV-2-associated, whereas depth meant the fraction of total T cells that were SARS-CoV-2-associated. Each spike-specific TCR was assigned to its reactive spike region and to a CD4 or CD8 class using the MIRA data. Log10-transformed breadth and depth values were compared by one-way ANOVA with Sidak's multiple comparisons tests. The source is immuneACCESS, and TCRdb retained only in-frame sequences with V and J called. Part of the clones is not carried over; for the studies checked, unresolved V genes explain less than half of this, and the remainder is unexplained. V, J and clone size are taken as reported in that table, and D and trimming were inferred from the DNA itself. The sample data list some 86,000 clones, and about nine tenths of these were observed just once. The top ten constitute about 7% of the sample.

Interpreted using the paper, the time point label stands for: about 28 days (+/-7) after the second vaccine dose. Because spike-specific TCR depth and breadth did not differ between the two schedules, AZD1222 recipients who got a second dose at roughly 4 weeks were pooled with those who got a second dose at roughly 12 weeks. Samples from vaccinated people were obtained from the UK trials COV001 and COV002, which included a single-blind randomized controlled phase 2/3 trial of AZD1222 (ChAdOx1 nCoV-19) in healthy adults. For TCRbeta chain sequencing, PBMC samples were collected from trial participants at day 0 and at day 28 after the second dose. From the cysteine up to the phenylalanine, the CDR3 has a length of 20 residues. Only CDR3 DNA remains: 60 bases, in frame from the first base. V loses 4 bases of germline sequence and J loses 5 bases, and the interval between the two ends is 34 bases. To note about this clone: What antigen it recognizes has not been identified. Base qualities are not at hand, and no much larger clone is one base apart.

The sample here was peripheral blood, taken 28 days after the second AZD1222 dose. The origin of this receptor is an adult who received the AZD1222 COVID-19 vaccine. The sequence is built from TRBV5-3 and TRBJ2-7; TRBD2 could be the D gene, as 6 bases match. TRBV5-3 counts as an open reading frame of uncertain function. The sequenced DNA is TGTGCCAGAAGCGACCCTCGCGGGGCGGTCAAGGGCCCAATCGCCAACGAGCAGTACTTC. Translated, this gives CARSDPRGAVKGPIANEQYF.